The 30 T cell receptor beta chains below were found in one sample sequenced in a study of blood T cell dynamics during melanoma immunotherapy. The sample's time point: pre-treatment baseline. Sequencing was performed with immunoSEQ multiplex PCR; in TCRdb, only in-frame clones are kept and a portion is missing. This table has around 13,000 clones, approximately 88% appearing once. Specimen: blood, collected from a patient treated with checkpoint blockade. The receptors were gathered from a human donor with melanoma.

The V gene is TRBV5-1, the J gene TRBJ2-2; possible D gene TRBD1, 6 bases. The ends were cut back, 4 bases at V and 0 bases at J, with 13 bases in the middle. The germline gives CDR1 SGHRS, CDR2 YFSETQ. The CDR3 runs 16 residues. CDR3 loop: CASSPRQDPNTGELFF. In nucleotides, the CDR3 is TGCGCCAGCAGCCCCAGACAGGACCCGAACACCGGGGAGCTGTTTTTT.

The genes are TRBV7-9 and TRBJ1-1; TRBD1 matches 7 bases. J lost 2 bases, V lost 2 bases, and 8 bases had no gene match. Germline V gene sequence: CDR1 SEHNR, CDR2 FQNEAQ (reference sequence). This CDR3 is built from 16 residues. As DNA, the CDR3 is TGTGCCAGCAGCTTACCGGGACAGAAACAAAACACTGAAGCTTTCTTT. It is translated as CASSLPGQKQNTEAFF.

This CDR3 is CASKPPRTENSPLHF. CDR3 DNA: TGTGCCAGCAAACCCCCCCGGACAGAAAATTCACCCCTCCACTTT. The rearrangement links TRBV6-1 to TRBJ1-6; possible D gene TRBD1, 6 bases. Trimming stripped 7 bases from V and 7 bases from J, with 17 bases between. Germline V gives CDR1 MNHNS, CDR2 SASEGT. The CDR3 length is 15 residues.

The chain has TRBV11-1 and TRBJ2-5; 9 bases fit TRBD2. V was clipped by 2 bases and J by 5 bases; unmatched bases: 15. Germline CDR1 is SGHAT and CDR2 is FQDESV (reference sequence). The CDR3 is 18 amino acids. CDR3 sequence reads: CASSLMLAGSPSGETQYF. The CDR3 region has the DNA TGTGCCAGCAGCTTAATGCTAGCGGGGTCACCATCGGGGGAGACCCAGTACTTC.

This chain links TRBV28 with TRBJ1-2, with a weak D call TRBD1 (5 bases). This CDR3 has 16 residues. Trimming stripped 4 bases from V and 7 bases from J, with 22 bases between. From germline, CDR1 is MDHEN and CDR2 SYDVKM. Written as DNA, the CDR3 is TGTGCCAGCAGTTCACCCCCCCGGCAGGGCCACCGTGGCTACACCTTC. Translating it yields CASSSPPRQGHRGYTF.

This chain links TRBV5-6 with TRBJ2-5; 9 bases are a match to TRBD2. The CDR3 consists of 15 residues. The J segment lost 3 bases and the V segment lost 4 bases, leaving 7 bases of the junction unmatched. Looked up from germline, CDR1 is SGHDT and CDR2 is YYEEEE. The CDR3, as DNA: TGTGCCAGCAGCCCGCGGGGGGGCAGAGAAGAGACCCAGTACTTC. It yields the protein CASSPRGGREETQYF. Full variable domain (outside the CDR3, taken from reference TRBV5-6 and TRBJ2-5): DAGVTQSPTHLIKTRGQQVTLRCSPKSGHDTVSWYQQALGQGPQFIFQYYEEEERQRGNFPDRFSGHQFPNYSSELNVNALLLGDSALYLCASSPRGGREETQYFGPGTRLLVL.

The genes are TRBV14 and TRBJ2-5, with 14 bases matching TRBD2. V shed 2 bases, J shed 3 bases, and the junction held 11 bases outside the gene matches. Germline-derived CDR1 and CDR2 are SGHDN and FVKESK. The CDR3 runs 19 residues. The CDR3 region is CASSQRTGWGLAGEETQYF. Here the CDR3 DNA reads TGTGCCAGCAGCCAACGGACCGGTTGGGGACTAGCGGGAGAAGAGACCCAGTACTTC. The whole variable domain, remainder taken from reference TRBV14 and TRBJ2-5, is EAGVTQFPSHSVIEKGQTVTLRCDPISGHDNLYWYRRVMGKEIKFLLHFVKESKQDESGMPNNRFLAERTGGTYSTLKVQPAELEDSGVYFCASSQRTGWGLAGEETQYFGPGTRLLVL.

The chain couples TRBV29-1 to TRBJ1-2; tentatively, D is TRBD1 (5 bases). The CDR3 has 13 residues. The V gene lost 4 bases and the J gene lost 6 bases, with 15 bases spanning the gap. Germline V gene data show CDR1 as SQVTM and CDR2 as ANQGSEA. The CDR3 is CSVVGDLSDGYTF. The CDR3 DNA reads TGCAGCGTTGTAGGGGATTTAAGTGATGGCTACACCTTC.

In this sample, this clone turned up a few times. This chain joins TRBV6-5 and TRBJ1-4; 8 bases are a match to TRBD1. CDR3 length: 15 amino acids. Germline CDR1 and CDR2: MNHEY and SVGAGI. V shed 2 bases, J shed 7 bases, and the junction held 6 bases outside the gene matches. CDR3 coding DNA: TGTGCCAGCAGTTACACTCAGGGGGCCGGTGAAAAACTGTTTTTT. Translating it yields CASSYTQGAGEKLFF.

The rearrangement uses TRBV4-2 and TRBJ2-7; D possibly corresponds to TRBD2 (7 bases). CDR3 length equals 14 residues. Looked up from germline, CDR1 is LGHNA and CDR2 is YNFKEQ. V was shortened by 1 base and J by 5 bases, with 12 bases between the two germline ends. CDR3 region: CASSQGVGGHEQYF. The CDR3 DNA follows: TGTGCCAGCAGCCAAGGGGTGGGGGGGCACGAGCAGTACTTC.

This sequence joins TRBV29-1 and TRBJ2-5; 7 positions match TRBD1. The CDR3 has 13 amino acids. V lost 5 bases and J lost 4; bases outside the gene matches: 7. CDR1 SQVTM and CDR2 ANQGSEA come from the germline V gene. CDR3 nucleotides: TGCAGCGTTCTCAGACAGGGACCAGAGACCCAGTACTTC. It codes for CSVLRQGPETQYF.

This chain uses TRBV10-3 with TRBJ1-4; 7 bases are a match to TRBD1. CDR1 is ENHRY, CDR2 SYGVKD, per germline. The V segment lost 3 bases and the J segment 8 bases; nucleotides outside the gene matches: 15. The CDR3 runs to 17 residues. The CDR3 here is CAISDPNNPGGSEKLFF. For the CDR3, the DNA is TGTGCCATCAGTGACCCGAATAATCCAGGGGGTAGCGAAAAACTGTTTTTT.

In its sample, this clone was seen a few times. This chain joins TRBV7-2 and TRBJ2-3, with TRBD2 identical over 9 bases. Germline V gives CDR1 SGHTA, CDR2 FQGNSA. This CDR3 comprises 15 residues. The ends lost 5 bases at V and 2 bases at J; junction bases unmatched: 5. CDR3 sequence (DNA): TGTGCCAGCAGCCGGCTAGCGGGGTACACAGATACGCAGTATTTT. Its protein is CASSRLAGYTDTQYF.

The chain uses TRBV5-6 and TRBJ2-5; 9 bases match TRBD1. Germline V gene data show CDR1 as SGHDT and CDR2 as YYEEEE. J was trimmed by 4 bases and V by 0 bases; bases with no gene match: 7. The CDR3 runs 16 residues. The CDR3 DNA reads TGTGCCAGCAGCTTGGTTCGGACAGGGGTTCGAGAGACCCAGTACTTC. As protein: CASSLVRTGVRETQYF.

This chain joins TRBV9 and TRBJ1-3; D remains ambiguous. The length of the CDR3 is 19 residues. Germline values: CDR1 SGDLS, CDR2 YYNGEE. The V end was cut by 2 bases, the J end by 0 bases, with 21 bases between. DNA of the CDR3: TGTGCCAGCAGCGTCCCGACTAATCCGGACGGCGCCTCTGGAAACACCATATATTTT. Translated: CASSVPTNPDGASGNTIYF.

The V and J genes are TRBV7-2 and TRBJ1-5; D is perhaps TRBD1 (6 bases). CDR3 length equals 14 residues. Germline CDR1 is SGHTA and CDR2 is FQGNSA. The V and J ends lost 1 base and 9 bases respectively, with 13 bases between them. The DNA for the CDR3 is TGTGCCAGCAGCTTAGATCTCAGGGGAACGCCCCAGCATTTT. Translating gives CASSLDLRGTPQHF. Supplemented by reference TRBV7-2 and TRBJ1-5, the full variable domain reads GAGVSQSPSNKVTEKGKDVELRCDPISGHTALYWYRQSLGQGLEFLIYFQGNSAPDKSGLPSDRFSAERTGGSVSTLTIQRTQQEDSAVYLCASSLDLRGTPQHFGDGTRLSIL.

This chain links TRBV4-1 with TRBJ2-5; D uncertain. V shed 0 bases and J shed 9 bases, with 14 bases lying between them. CDR3 length equals 14 residues. Germline V lookup: CDR1 MGHRA, CDR2 YSYEKL. CDR3 protein: CASSQDRLPGAQYF. The DNA for the CDR3 is TGCGCCAGCAGCCAAGATCGCCTACCTGGGGCCCAGTACTTC.

This chain connects TRBV19 to TRBJ2-1, with D maybe TRBD2 (5 bases). Trimming removed 5 bases from V and 2 bases from J, with 19 bases in between. There are 17 residues in the CDR3. Per the germline V gene, CDR1 is LNHDA and CDR2 is SQIVND (reference sequence). The CDR3 bases are TGTGCCAGTAGTTTCTCCCTTAGCGAGAAGGCCTACAATGAGCAGTTCTTC. Protein sequence: CASSFSLSEKAYNEQFF.

This clone was seen only a few times. The CDR3 sequence: CASSEAQNTEAFF. The DNA for the CDR3 is TGTGCCAGCAGTGAAGCACAGAACACTGAAGCTTTCTTT. The chain combines TRBV6-1 with TRBJ1-1; the D is unclear. The length of the CDR3 is 13 residues. The V end was cut by 0 bases, the J end by 1 base, with 3 bases between. The germline gives CDR1 MNHNS, CDR2 SASEGT.

As DNA, the CDR3 is TGTGCCACCAGCAGAGAACAGGGAGGGGGTGAAAAACTGTTTTTT. Translating it yields CATSREQGGGEKLFF. The rearrangement uses TRBV15 and TRBJ1-4, with D tentatively TRBD1 (6 bases). The CDR3 is 15 amino acids. Trimming removed 0 bases from V and 7 bases from J, with 12 bases in between. Germline CDR1 reads LNHNV; CDR2 reads YYDKDF (reference sequence).

For the CDR3, the DNA is TGTGCCAGCAGTTTAGGCGGGACAGGGGGCGCTGGGGGCTACACCTTC. Translation gives CASSLGGTGGAGGYTF. The chain carries TRBV28 and TRBJ1-2; 12 bases align to TRBD1. After removal of 2 bases from V and 8 bases from J, the junction contained 9 bases not matched to a gene. Germline V CDR1 and CDR2: MDHEN, SYDVKM. This CDR3 comprises 16 residues.

This rearrangement joins TRBV2 to TRBJ1-1; no definite D call. CDR3 length: 18 residues. The ends were cut back, 0 bases at V and 1 base at J, with 18 bases in the middle. Germline V gene lookup returns CDR1 SNHLY and CDR2 FYNNEI. This chain's CDR3 is CASSEAIRTGRKNTEAFF. Here the CDR3 DNA reads TGTGCCAGCAGTGAAGCCATCAGGACGGGTCGGAAGAACACTGAAGCTTTCTTT.

J is TRBJ2-7 and V is TRBV19; TRBD2 agrees at 9 bases. The germline gives CDR1 LNHDA, CDR2 SQIVND (reference sequence). With 6 bases clipped from V and 6 bases from J, the junction kept 15 bases outside the gene matches. The CDR3 runs 16 residues. DNA for the CDR3: TGTGCCAGTAGCCCCGGACGGGGCGGGAGGGTTGGCGAGCAGTACTTC. This codes for CASSPGRGGRVGEQYF.

V usage is TRBV5-1 and J usage is TRBJ1-5; possibly TRBD1 for D (5 bases). Germline loops: CDR1 SGHRS, CDR2 YFSETQ. Deletions cut 0 bases from V and 5 bases from J, with 9 bases between. The CDR3 extends over 14 amino acids. The CDR3 reads CASSLGGIDQPQHF. The DNA for the CDR3 is TGCGCCAGCAGCTTGGGGGGCATCGATCAGCCCCAGCATTTT.

The chain carries TRBV7-9 and TRBJ1-2; possible D gene TRBD1, 5 bases. The germline CDR1 and CDR2 sequences are SEHNR and FQNEAQ (reference sequence). The CDR3 loop spans 14 amino acids. V lost 0 bases and J lost 1, with 6 bases in between. The CDR3 sequence is CASSLAGVNYGYTF. In DNA form, the CDR3 reads TGTGCCAGCAGCTTAGCAGGGGTTAACTATGGCTACACCTTC.

This clone was detected once. The chain is built from TRBV18 and TRBJ1-5; maybe TRBD1 (5 bases). Trimming removed 3 bases from V and 2 bases from J, with 14 bases in between. The CDR3 extends over 16 amino acids. CDR1 and CDR2 from the germline V gene are KGHSH and LQKENI. CDR3 nucleotide sequence: TGTGCCAGCTCACCGGCGGGGACTCAGGGCAATCAGCCCCAGCATTTT. It encodes CASSPAGTQGNQPQHF. Using reference TRBV18 and TRBJ1-5 for the parts outside the CDR3, the full variable domain is NAGVMQNPRHLVRRRGQEARLRCSPMKGHSHVYWYRQLPEEGLKFMVYLQKENIIDESGMPKERFSAEFPKEGPSILRIQQVVRGDSAAYFCASSPAGTQGNQPQHFGDGTRLSIL.

The V call is TRBV5-6, the J call TRBJ2-5, with D unclear. Trimming left V 0 bases short and J 5 bases short, with 5 bases between. Germline V CDR1 and CDR2: SGHDT, YYEEEE. The CDR3 runs to 12 residues. The CDR3 loop is CASSLAAETQYF. CDR3 DNA: TGTGCCAGCAGCTTGGCCGCTGAGACCCAGTACTTC.

The genes are TRBV28 and TRBJ2-3; no definite D call. CDR1 and CDR2 from the germline V gene are MDHEN and SYDVKM. V lost 0 bases, J lost 3 bases, and 1 base lay in between. This CDR3 is 12 amino acids long. The CDR3 bases are TGTGCCAGCAGTTTATGGACAGATACGCAGTATTTT. Its translation: CASSLWTDTQYF.

This chain uses TRBV9 with TRBJ1-1, with D perhaps matching TRBD1 (6 bases). V lost 3 bases to trimming and J lost 5 bases, with 17 bases between them. This CDR3 is 15 amino acids long. The germline V gene encodes CDR1 SGDLS and CDR2 YYNGEE. The CDR3 sequence is CASSELQGMDTEAFF. The CDR3 nucleotides are TGTGCCAGCAGCGAGTTACAGGGCATGGATACTGAAGCTTTCTTT. Supplemented by reference TRBV9 and TRBJ1-1, the full variable domain reads DSGVTQTPKHLITATGQRVTLRCSPRSGDLSVYWYQQSLDQGLQFLIQYYNGEERAKGNILERFSAQQFPDLHSELNLSSLELGDSALYFCASSELQGMDTEAFFGQGTRLTVV.

V usage is TRBV10-3 and J usage is TRBJ2-5; D unresolved. Trimming stripped 8 bases from V and 6 bases from J, with 16 bases between. The germline V gene encodes CDR1 ENHRY and CDR2 SYGVKD. This CDR3 is built from 13 residues. CDR3 DNA: TGTGCCATCGGGCAAGCGATCCCCCAGACCCAGTACTTC. Its protein is CAIGQAIPQTQYF.